A selection of T cell receptor beta chains follows, all from one sample in a study of blood T cell repertoires in COVID-19. Here immunoSEQ multiplex PCR was the method, and the copy in TCRdb shows in-frame clones only, minus some. The sample has over 200,000 clones, approximately 90% seen once. The sequenced material came from PBMCs or T cells enriched from blood (not recorded which). The source of these receptors is a man under 40 who had recovered from COVID-19. CDR3s include the opening cysteine and the closing phenylalanine or tryptophan. A D gene is named only where the DNA matches it firmly. Some rows mark clone size as missing; the rest say once, few, many or name a class of expanded clone.

length	D	V	J	size	CDR3	DNA
16	-	TRBV4-1	TRBJ1-4	-	CASSQVLVATNEKLFF	TGCGCCAGCAGCCAAGTCTTAGTTGCAACTAATGAAAAACTGTTTTTT
16	TRBD2	TRBV5-4	TRBJ2-1	-	CASSSPSGSSYNEQFF	TGTGCCAGCAGCTCCCCTAGCGGGAGCTCCTACAATGAGCAGTTCTTC
16	TRBD2	TRBV7-2	TRBJ2-5	-	CASSLATSGRAGAQYF	TGTGCCAGCAGCTTAGCGACTAGCGGGAGGGCCGGGGCCCAGTACTTC
13	-	TRBV29-1	TRBJ2-3	many	CSESTGMTDTQYF	TGCAGCGAGTCCACAGGGATGACAGATACGCAGTATTTT
15	TRBD1	TRBV9	TRBJ2-2	-	CASSVRTGGTGELFF	TGTGCCAGCAGCGTTCGGACAGGGGGCACCGGGGAGCTGTTTTTT
12	TRBD1	TRBV10-3	TRBJ2-7	-	CAISGTGGEQYF	TGTGCCATCAGTGGGACAGGGGGCGAGCAGTACTTC
16	-	TRBV9	TRBJ2-5	-	CASSVDEGEYQETQYF	TGTGCCAGCAGCGTAGATGAGGGAGAGTACCAAGAGACCCAGTACTTC
17	TRBD1	TRBV4-3	TRBJ2-2	-	CASSQDMTGASTGELFF	TGCGCCAGCAGCCAAGATATGACAGGGGCGAGCACCGGGGAGCTGTTTTTT
16	TRBD1	TRBV4-2	TRBJ1-3	-	CASSQISTGGLNTIYF	TGTGCCAGCAGCCAAATTTCTACAGGGGGCCTAAACACCATATATTTT
16	TRBD1	TRBV27	TRBJ2-1	-	CASSLVFGTGGDEQFF	TGTGCCAGCAGTTTAGTCTTCGGGACAGGGGGAGATGAGCAGTTCTTC
17	TRBD2	TRBV28	TRBJ2-1	-	CASSLIFGGRFHNEQFF	TGTGCCAGCAGTTTAATTTTCGGCGGGAGGTTCCACAATGAGCAGTTCTTC
16	TRBD2	TRBV2	TRBJ2-1	-	CASSVPGLGLHNEQFF	TGTGCCAGCAGTGTCCCGGGACTAGGCCTCCACAATGAGCAGTTCTTC
14	TRBD2	TRBV10-3	TRBJ2-7	-	CAISESGGVNEQYF	TGTGCCATCAGTGAGTCCGGGGGGGTGAACGAGCAGTACTTC
13	-	TRBV2	TRBJ2-7	-	CASSGAGREEQYF	TGTGCCAGCAGTGGCGCGGGACGGGAAGAGCAGTACTTC
14	-	TRBV4-1	TRBJ2-7	-	CASSNRQGGYEQYF	TGCGCCAGCAGCAACCGCCAGGGCGGCTACGAGCAGTACTTC
14	-	TRBV10-3	TRBJ2-2	-	CAISDPIRGGELFF	TGTGCCATCAGTGACCCGATCAGGGGCGGGGAGCTGTTTTTT
15	-	TRBV7-9	TRBJ2-7	once	CASSPSTGKALEQYF	TGTGCCAGCAGCCCTTCCACAGGGAAAGCTCTCGAGCAGTACTTC
15	TRBD2	TRBV11-2	TRBJ2-1	once	CASSLARRGYNEQFF	TGTGCCAGCAGCTTAGCGAGGCGGGGGTACAATGAGCAGTTCTTC
12	-	TRBV9	TRBJ2-3	-	CASSVSQDTQYF	TGTGCCAGCAGCGTAAGTCAGGATACGCAGTATTTT
13	TRBD1	TRBV12-3/TRBV12-4	TRBJ1-3	once	CASSTGGSYTIYF	TGTGCCAGCAGTACAGGGGGTTCATACACCATATATTTT
14	TRBD1	TRBV9	TRBJ2-7	-	CASSAGGVAYEQYF	TGTGCCAGCAGCGCAGGGGGCGTCGCCTACGAGCAGTACTTC
17	-	TRBV7-9	TRBJ1-5	-	CASSLANTGSYNQPQHF	TGTGCCAGCAGCTTAGCCAATACAGGGAGCTACAATCAGCCCCAGCATTTT
13	TRBD2	TRBV7-2	TRBJ2-1	-	CASSYTSGGASFF	TGTGCCAGCAGTTATACTAGCGGGGGGGCCTCGTTCTTC
13	TRBD2	TRBV29-1	TRBJ2-1	-	CSAAWLAGDEQFF	TGCAGCGCTGCATGGCTAGCGGGAGATGAGCAGTTCTTC
12	-	TRBV7-9	TRBJ1-1	-	CASSLISTEAFF	TGTGCCAGCAGCTTAATATCCACTGAAGCTTTCTTT
14	-	TRBV28	TRBJ1-5	-	CASSLHGDHQPQHF	TGTGCCAGCAGTTTACACGGGGATCATCAGCCCCAGCATTTT
13	-	TRBV7-2	TRBJ2-1	-	CASSIDTYNEQFF	TGTGCCAGCAGCATAGACACGTACAATGAGCAGTTCTTC
13	-	TRBV6-2/TRBV6-3	TRBJ1-4	-	CASSYSGGGKLFF	TGTGCCAGCAGTTACTCGGGCGGGGGAAAACTGTTTTTT
14	TRBD2	TRBV27	TRBJ2-3	-	CASSLLAGTDTQYF	TGTGCCAGCAGTTTACTAGCGGGCACAGATACGCAGTATTTT
14	-	TRBV19	TRBJ2-7	-	CASSPTQNSYEQYF	TGTGCCAGCTCCCCGACACAGAATTCCTACGAGCAGTACTTC
16	TRBD1	TRBV6-5	TRBJ1-4	-	CASSYSRTGGTEKLFF	TGTGCCAGCAGTTACTCCCGGACAGGGGGCACTGAAAAACTGTTTTTT
15	-	TRBV5-4	TRBJ2-2	once	CASSPGRRDEGELFF	TGTGCCAGCAGCCCGGGAAGGCGCGATGAGGGGGAGCTGTTTTTT